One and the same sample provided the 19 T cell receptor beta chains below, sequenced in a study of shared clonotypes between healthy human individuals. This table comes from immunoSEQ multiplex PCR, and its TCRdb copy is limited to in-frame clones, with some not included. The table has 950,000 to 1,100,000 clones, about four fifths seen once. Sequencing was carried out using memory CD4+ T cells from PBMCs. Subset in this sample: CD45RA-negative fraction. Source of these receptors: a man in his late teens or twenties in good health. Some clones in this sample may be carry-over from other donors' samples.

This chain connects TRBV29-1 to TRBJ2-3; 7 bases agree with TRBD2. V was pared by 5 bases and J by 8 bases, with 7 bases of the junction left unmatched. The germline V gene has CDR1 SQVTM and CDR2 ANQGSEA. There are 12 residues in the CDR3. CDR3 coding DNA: TGCAGCGTTTCGGGCGGGAGCGGTACGCAGTATTTT. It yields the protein CSVSGGSGTQYF.

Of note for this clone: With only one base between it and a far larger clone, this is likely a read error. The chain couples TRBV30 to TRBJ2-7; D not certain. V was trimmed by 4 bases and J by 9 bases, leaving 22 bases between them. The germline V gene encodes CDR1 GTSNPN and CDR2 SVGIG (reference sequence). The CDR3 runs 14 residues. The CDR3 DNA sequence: TGTGCCTGGACCCTTGGACGCCAAGTCGGCGGGCAGTACTTC. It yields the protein CAWTLGRQVGGQYF.

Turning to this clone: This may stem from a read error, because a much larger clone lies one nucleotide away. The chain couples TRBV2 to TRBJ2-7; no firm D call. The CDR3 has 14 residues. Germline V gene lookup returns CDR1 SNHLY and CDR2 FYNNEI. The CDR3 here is CASSFSRLAYERYF. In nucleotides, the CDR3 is TGTGCCAGCAGTTTCTCGAGACTCGCCTACGAGCGGTACTTC.

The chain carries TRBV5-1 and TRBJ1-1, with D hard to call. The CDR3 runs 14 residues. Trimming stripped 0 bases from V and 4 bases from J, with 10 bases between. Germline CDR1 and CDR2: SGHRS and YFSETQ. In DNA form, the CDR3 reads TGCGCCAGCAGCTTGGAGGCGGGAACCACTGAAGCTTTCTTT. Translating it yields CASSLEAGTTEAFF.

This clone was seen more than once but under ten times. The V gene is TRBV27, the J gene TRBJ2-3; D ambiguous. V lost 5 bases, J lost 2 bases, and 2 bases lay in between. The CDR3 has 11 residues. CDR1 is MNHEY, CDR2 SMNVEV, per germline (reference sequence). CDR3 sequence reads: CASSITDTQYF. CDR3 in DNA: TGTGCCAGCAGTATCACAGATACGCAGTATTTT.

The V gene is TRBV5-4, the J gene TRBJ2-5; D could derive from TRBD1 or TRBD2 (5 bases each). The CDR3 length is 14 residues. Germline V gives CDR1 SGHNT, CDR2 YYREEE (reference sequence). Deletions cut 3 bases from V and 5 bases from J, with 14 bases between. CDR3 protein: CASSYGDAAETQYF. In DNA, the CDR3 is TGTGCCAGCAGCTACGGGGACGCCGCGGAGACCCAGTACTTC.

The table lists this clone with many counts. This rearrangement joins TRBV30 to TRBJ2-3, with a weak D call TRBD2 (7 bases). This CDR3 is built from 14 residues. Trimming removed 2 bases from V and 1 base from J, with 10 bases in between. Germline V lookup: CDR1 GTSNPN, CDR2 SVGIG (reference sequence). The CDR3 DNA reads TGTGCCTGGAGTAGGGGGGGAGGCACAGATACGCAGTATTTT. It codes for CAWSRGGGTDTQYF.

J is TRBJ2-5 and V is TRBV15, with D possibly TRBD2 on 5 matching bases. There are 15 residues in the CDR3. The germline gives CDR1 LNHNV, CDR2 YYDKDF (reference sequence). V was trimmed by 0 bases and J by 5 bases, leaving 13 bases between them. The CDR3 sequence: CATSRDTGFWETQYF. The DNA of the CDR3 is TGTGCCACCAGCAGAGACACGGGATTCTGGGAGACCCAGTACTTC.

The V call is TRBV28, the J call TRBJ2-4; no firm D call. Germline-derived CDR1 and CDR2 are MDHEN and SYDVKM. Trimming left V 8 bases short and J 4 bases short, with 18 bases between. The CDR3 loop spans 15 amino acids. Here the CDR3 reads CASGPFGPRKNIQYF. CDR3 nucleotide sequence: TGTGCCAGCGGCCCTTTCGGGCCCCGAAAAAACATTCAGTACTTC.

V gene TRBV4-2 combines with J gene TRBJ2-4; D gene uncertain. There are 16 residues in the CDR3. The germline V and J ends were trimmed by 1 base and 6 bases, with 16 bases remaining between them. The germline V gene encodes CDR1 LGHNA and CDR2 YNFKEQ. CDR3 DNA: TGTGCCAGCAGCCAAGGCCACTCTTCCGGGTCAAACATTCAGTACTTC. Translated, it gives CASSQGHSSGSNIQYF.

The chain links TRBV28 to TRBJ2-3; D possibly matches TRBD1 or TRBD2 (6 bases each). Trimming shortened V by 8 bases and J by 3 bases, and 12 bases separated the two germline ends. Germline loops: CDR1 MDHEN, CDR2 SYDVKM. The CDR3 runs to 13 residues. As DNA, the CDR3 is TGTGCCAGCGGGCAGGGGAGGACAGATACGCAGTATTTT. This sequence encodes CASGQGRTDTQYF.

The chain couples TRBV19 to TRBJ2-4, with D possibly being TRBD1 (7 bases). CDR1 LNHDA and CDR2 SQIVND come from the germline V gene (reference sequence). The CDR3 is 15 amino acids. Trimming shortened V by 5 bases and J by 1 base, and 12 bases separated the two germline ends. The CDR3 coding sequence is TGTGCCAGTAGTGACAGGGCGGGGGCCAAAAACATTCAGTACTTC. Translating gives CASSDRAGAKNIQYF.

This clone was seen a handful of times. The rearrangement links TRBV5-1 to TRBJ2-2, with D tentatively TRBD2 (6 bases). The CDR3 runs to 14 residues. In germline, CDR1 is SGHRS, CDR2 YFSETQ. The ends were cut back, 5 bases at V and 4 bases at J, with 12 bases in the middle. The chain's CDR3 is CASRGLPGTGELFF. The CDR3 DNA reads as TGCGCCAGCAGGGGACTCCCTGGCACCGGGGAGCTGTTTTTT.

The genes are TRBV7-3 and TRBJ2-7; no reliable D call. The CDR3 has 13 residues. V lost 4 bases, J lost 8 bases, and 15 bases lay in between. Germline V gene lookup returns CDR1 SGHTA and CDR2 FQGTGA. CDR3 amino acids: CASSSRPRGKQYF. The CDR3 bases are TGTGCCAGCAGCTCCCGCCCCCGCGGTAAGCAGTACTTC. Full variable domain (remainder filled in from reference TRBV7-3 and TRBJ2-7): GAGVSQTPSNKVTEKGKYVELRCDPISGHTALYWYRQSLGQGPEFLIYFQGTGAADDSGLPNDRFFAVRPEGSVSTLKIQRTERGDSAVYLCASSSRPRGKQYFGPGTRLTVT.

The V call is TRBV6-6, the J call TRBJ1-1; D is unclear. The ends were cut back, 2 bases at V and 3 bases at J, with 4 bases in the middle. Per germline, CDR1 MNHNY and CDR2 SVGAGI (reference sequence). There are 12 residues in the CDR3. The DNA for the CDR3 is TGTGCCAGCAGTTACGGTTACACTGAAGCTTTCTTT. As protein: CASSYGYTEAFF.

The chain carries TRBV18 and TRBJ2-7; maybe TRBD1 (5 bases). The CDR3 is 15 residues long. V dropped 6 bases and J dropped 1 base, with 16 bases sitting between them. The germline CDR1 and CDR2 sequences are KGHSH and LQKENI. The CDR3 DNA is TGTGCCAGCTCTTGGTTTAAGGGGAAATCCTACGAGCAGTACTTC. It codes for CASSWFKGKSYEQYF.

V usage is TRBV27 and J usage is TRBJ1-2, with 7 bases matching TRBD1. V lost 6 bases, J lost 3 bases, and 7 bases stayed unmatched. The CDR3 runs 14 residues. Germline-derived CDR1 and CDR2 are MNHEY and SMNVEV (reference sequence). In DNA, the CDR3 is TGTGCCAGCAGGCCGGGACAGAAATACTATGGCTACACCTTC. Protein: CASRPGQKYYGYTF.

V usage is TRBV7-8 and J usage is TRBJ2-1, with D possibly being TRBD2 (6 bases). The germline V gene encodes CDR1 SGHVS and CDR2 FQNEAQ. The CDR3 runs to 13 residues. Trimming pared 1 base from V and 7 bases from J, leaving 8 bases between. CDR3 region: CASSLVAGNEQFF. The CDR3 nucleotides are TGTGCCAGCAGCTTAGTGGCGGGAAATGAGCAGTTCTTC.

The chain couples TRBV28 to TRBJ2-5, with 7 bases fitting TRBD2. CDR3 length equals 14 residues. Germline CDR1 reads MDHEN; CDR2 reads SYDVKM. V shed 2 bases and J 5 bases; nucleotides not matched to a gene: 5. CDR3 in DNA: TGTGCCAGCAGTTTAGGCGGGAGCTTGGAGACCCAGTACTTC. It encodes CASSLGGSLETQYF.